Below, one T cell receptor (beta chain) is given with its context. Its specificity is not known. The V gene end was trimmed by 6 bases and the J gene end by 7 bases; junction bases not matched to a gene: 8. This CDR3 contains 15 residues. Germline loops: CDR1 MNHEY, CDR2 SVGAGI. Data came from immunoSEQ multiplex PCR; TCRdb stores just in-frame clones and leaves some out. The sample includes 96,000 or so clones, roughly 92% seen only once; the top ten take roughly 0.15%. These data belong to a study of graft-versus-host responses after intestinal transplantation. This rearrangement joins TRBV6-5 to TRBJ2-1, with 11 bases that match TRBD2. This receptor was obtained from a human donor who received an intestinal transplant. Sequenced here: unstimulated CD4+ T cells sorted from spleen or lymph node cells, sampled before intestinal transplant. CDR3 protein: CASRDRTSGFNEQFF. The CDR3 nucleotides are TGTGCCAGCAGGGATCGGACTAGCGGGTTTAATGAGCAGTTCTTC.